These 28 T cell receptor beta chains share one sample of origin, sequenced in a study of blood T cells in healthy people across ages (dated by TCRdb to about 2015). Library preparation used 5' RACE. TCRdb shows the sequencer as Illumina HiSeq 2500. The second PCR ran for roughly 7 to 11 cycles and used a J-beta primer mix along with a sample-barcoded 5' primer. TCRdb trimmed public reads at Q25 via fastp, called clones via MiXCR and kept in-frame beta chains. Rows are unified per CDR3 protein, each entry keeping the most common DNA and genes. For this sample there are about 400,000 distinct CDR3 sequences; 45% to 65% appear just once. The ten largest clones take up under 65% of the sample. The sample taken for sequencing was blood. The source of these receptors is a man aged 55 to 69 in good health.

This clonotype has more than one count but fewer than ten. The chain carries TRBV4-3 and TRBJ2-4; weak D call: TRBD1 (5 bases). The CDR3 totals 16 residues. The V and J ends lost 1 base and 6 bases respectively, with 16 bases between them. CDR1 and CDR2 (germline): LGHNA, YSLEER. The CDR3 region has the DNA TGCGCCAGCAGCCAAGCCCCACAGGCCCAGGGAAACATTCAGTACTTC. It encodes CASSQAPQAQGNIQYF.

This clonotype was detected once. This chain joins TRBV28 and TRBJ1-2; D gene uncertain. The CDR3 is made up of 14 amino acids. Germline-derived CDR1 and CDR2 are MDHEN and SYDVKM. Trimming shortened V by 3 bases and J by 1 base, and 9 bases separated the two germline ends. The CDR3 reads CASSLARYNYGYTF. DNA of the CDR3: TGTGCCAGCAGTTTGGCGAGATATAACTATGGCTACACCTTC.

This clonotype was picked up many times. The chain is built from TRBV25-1 and TRBJ1-2, with 8 bases fitting TRBD1. V trimming: 0 bases; J trimming: 4 bases; junction bases outside the gene matches: 7. The germline gives CDR1 MGHDK, CDR2 SYGVNS. There are 16 residues in the CDR3. In DNA form, the CDR3 reads TGTGCCAGCAGTGAATATGGGCGGCAGGGGGCCTATGGCTACACCTTC. It specifies CASSEYGRQGAYGYTF.

The rearrangement uses TRBV20-1 and TRBJ1-1, with D tentatively TRBD1 (6 bases). Trimming took off 4 bases at V and 3 bases at J, with 15 bases between the two ends. Germline V gene lookup returns CDR1 DFQATT and CDR2 SNEGSKA (reference sequence). The length of the CDR3 is 14 residues. The CDR3 bases are TGCAGTGCTATCAGGGGCGTTGACTACACTGAAGCTTTCTTT. Residues: CSAIRGVDYTEAFF.

Only a few counts were recorded for this clonotype. The chain recombines TRBV15 with TRBJ1-2, with D unclear. The CDR3 has 13 amino acids. V was shortened by 1 base and J by 4 bases, with 7 bases between the two germline ends. From germline, CDR1 is LNHNV and CDR2 YYDKDF (reference sequence). CDR3 sequence reads: CATSRVAGYGYTF. In DNA form, the CDR3 reads TGTGCCACCAGCAGAGTTGCTGGCTATGGCTACACCTTC.

The chain joins TRBV29-1 to TRBJ2-1, with a tentative D call TRBD2 (6 bases). Trimming took 7 bases from V and 12 from J, leaving 22 bases between them. This CDR3 has 13 amino acids. Germline loops: CDR1 SQVTM, CDR2 ANQGSEA. CDR3 nucleotide sequence: TGCAGCGGAAACGGGAGTCCCCCCTGGGTGCAGTTCTTC. Protein sequence: CSGNGSPPWVQFF.

This clonotype was counted many times. The chain is built from TRBV7-2 and TRBJ2-5, with 11 bases that match TRBD2. CDR3 length equals 16 residues. The germline V gene has CDR1 SGHTA and CDR2 FQGNSA. V lost 5 bases and J lost 7; bases outside the gene matches: 12. The CDR3 here is CASSPRLAGPTRTQYF. The CDR3 nucleotides are TGTGCCAGCAGCCCCAGACTAGCGGGACCTACTAGGACCCAGTACTTC.

The chain joins TRBV20-1 to TRBJ2-2; TRBD2 matches at 8 bases. Germline trimming cut 0 bases from V and 3 bases from J; bases unmatched to any gene: 0. This CDR3 is built from 14 residues. The germline V gene has CDR1 DFQATT and CDR2 SNEGSKA (reference sequence). The CDR3 loop reads CSAREAGDTGELFF. CDR3 nucleotide sequence: TGCAGTGCTAGAGAAGCGGGAGACACCGGGGAGCTGTTTTTT.

This CDR3 is CASSIRGPGQGNLYF. CDR3 coding DNA: TGTGCCAGTAGTATCCGCGGGCCGGGACAGGGGAACCTGTACTTC. The rearrangement links TRBV19 to TRBJ2-7; 10 bases align to TRBD1. Germline-derived CDR1 and CDR2 are LNHDA and SQIVND (reference sequence). V was clipped by 3 bases and J by 12 bases; unmatched bases: 14. The CDR3 length is 15 residues.

The chain couples TRBV2 to TRBJ2-5, with 10 nucleotides matching TRBD2. This CDR3 is 15 amino acids long. The V gene's germline CDR1 is SNHLY and CDR2 FYNNEI. Trimming removed 6 bases from V and 2 bases from J; junction bases left unmatched: 6. As DNA, the CDR3 is TGTGCCAGCAGCGACTGGACTAGCGGACAAGAGACCCAGTACTTC. This codes for CASSDWTSGQETQYF.

This clonotype has only a few counts. CDR3 sequence: CASSYNEKLFF. The DNA for the CDR3 is TGTGCCAGCAGTTATAATGAAAAACTGTTTTTT. The chain recombines TRBV28 with TRBJ1-4, with D unresolved. CDR3 length equals 11 residues. CDR1 MDHEN and CDR2 SYDVKM come from the germline V gene. Trimming left V 4 bases short and J 4 bases short, with 1 base between.

This clonotype was seen a handful of times. The chain couples TRBV12-5 to TRBJ2-3, with D possibly being TRBD2 (6 bases). The germline V gene has CDR1 LGHNT and CDR2 FRNRAP. This CDR3 is 13 amino acids long. The germline V and J ends were trimmed by 3 bases and 6 bases, with 10 bases remaining between them. As DNA, the CDR3 is TGTGCTAGTGGTTTAGGCGGGACCGATACGCAGTATTTT. Its translation is CASGLGGTDTQYF.

This sequence joins TRBV5-6 and TRBJ2-7, with 7 bases that match TRBD1. The CDR3 runs 16 residues. Trimming cost V 1 base and J 5 bases; bases outside gene matches: 12. Germline V CDR1 and CDR2: SGHDT, YYEEEE. The CDR3 reads CASSLRGLRFANEQYF. Written as DNA, the CDR3 is TGTGCCAGCAGCTTGAGGGGGCTCAGATTTGCCAACGAGCAGTACTTC.

J is TRBJ2-7 and V is TRBV29-1; D is unclear. Germline CDR1 is SQVTM and CDR2 is ANQGSEA. The length of the CDR3 is 11 residues. V gave up 4 bases and J gave up 5 bases, with 9 bases separating them. CDR3 amino acids: CSVGVAHEQYF. CDR3 bases: TGCAGCGTTGGGGTTGCCCACGAGCAGTACTTC.

The sample holds a few counts of this clonotype. The genes are TRBV28 and TRBJ2-3; 7 positions agree with TRBD1. Germline CDR1 and CDR2: MDHEN and SYDVKM. The CDR3 runs 15 residues. V gave up 3 bases and J gave up 2 bases; unmatched junction bases: 5. The chain's CDR3 is CASSFGQAITDTQYF. CDR3 sequence (DNA): TGTGCCAGCAGTTTTGGACAGGCTATCACAGATACGCAGTATTTT.

The V and J genes are TRBV6-5 and TRBJ2-7; 8 bases match TRBD2. The CDR3 is made up of 14 amino acids. Trimming removed 4 bases from V and 5 bases from J; junction bases left unmatched: 7. Looked up from germline, CDR1 is MNHEY and CDR2 is SVGAGI. This chain's CDR3 is CASSLSGRSDEQYF. The DNA for the CDR3 is TGTGCCAGCAGTTTAAGCGGGAGAAGCGACGAGCAGTACTTC.

This clonotype has a handful of counts. The V call is TRBV29-1, the J call TRBJ2-3; 7 bases align to TRBD1. Trimming removed 7 bases from V and 2 bases from J; junction bases left unmatched: 6. Looked up from germline, CDR1 is SQVTM and CDR2 is ANQGSEA. The CDR3 sequence is 13 residues long. CDR3 in DNA: TGCAGCGGAGGGGACAGTTCCACAGATACGCAGTATTTT. This codes for CSGGDSSTDTQYF.

This clonotype was detected many times. The chain employs TRBV7-2 and TRBJ2-5; TRBD1 is a possible D gene (6 bases). Trimming took off 4 bases at V and 11 bases at J, with 20 bases between the two ends. This CDR3 spans 14 amino acids. Germline CDR1 SGHTA, CDR2 FQGNSA. CDR3 sequence: CASSSRQLRGSQYF. In DNA, the CDR3 is TGTGCCAGCAGCTCCCGACAGCTGAGGGGGTCGCAGTACTTC.

In its sample, this clonotype was seen once. The chain employs TRBV5-6 and TRBJ2-3; D is ambiguous. The CDR3 length is 14 residues. The V and J ends lost 4 bases and 4 bases respectively, with 13 bases between them. Looked up from germline, CDR1 is SGHDT and CDR2 is YYEEEE. CDR3 sequence reads: CASSRTDVADTQYF. Here the CDR3 DNA reads TGTGCCAGCAGCCGGACCGACGTCGCAGATACGCAGTATTTT.

There are a few counts of this clonotype. The rearrangement joins TRBV6-6 to TRBJ2-7, with TRBD2 identical over 10 bases. Germline V lookup: CDR1 MNHNY, CDR2 SVGAGI (reference sequence). Trimming cost V 5 bases and J 7 bases; bases outside gene matches: 8. This CDR3 has 14 amino acids. The CDR3 here is CASSRLAGEREQYF. Written as DNA, the CDR3 is TGTGCCAGCAGTCGACTAGCGGGTGAGCGGGAGCAGTACTTC.

CDR3 in DNA: TGCAGTGCTAACGCCGGGACAGGGTTTAATTCACCCCTCCACTTT. Translating it yields CSANAGTGFNSPLHF. The V call is TRBV20-1, the J call TRBJ1-6, with TRBD1 matching 9 bases. The germline V gene has CDR1 DFQATT and CDR2 SNEGSKA (reference sequence). J gave up 6 bases and V 4 bases, and 7 bases lay outside the gene matches. The CDR3 runs 15 residues.

In its sample, this clonotype was seen once. Relative to the germline gene, one junction end is altered; a read error may explain this. CDR3 in amino acids: CATSDTGQRRSGANVLTF. CDR3 coding DNA: TGCGCCACCAGTGATACGGGACAGCGACGCTCTGGGGCCAACGTCCTGACTTTC. The chain couples TRBV24-1 to TRBJ2-6, with TRBD1 identical over 7 bases. Germline-derived CDR1 and CDR2 are KGHDR and SFDVKD. The CDR3 length is 18 residues.

The V gene is TRBV7-2, the J gene TRBJ2-4, with D perhaps matching TRBD1 (6 bases). The germline V gene has CDR1 SGHTA and CDR2 FQGNSA. V was cut by 5 bases and J by 0 bases, with 14 bases left in between. This CDR3 contains 16 residues. This chain's CDR3 is CASSKQGVLAKNIQYF. The CDR3 bases are TGTGCCAGCAGCAAACAGGGCGTTTTAGCCAAAAACATTCAGTACTTC. Full variable domain (outside the CDR3, taken from reference TRBV7-2 and TRBJ2-4): GAGVSQSPSNKVTEKGKDVELRCDPISGHTALYWYRQSLGQGLEFLIYFQGNSAPDKSGLPSDRFSAERTGGSVSTLTIQRTQQEDSAVYLCASSKQGVLAKNIQYFGAGTRLSVL.

This clonotype was counted between two and nine times. The V gene is TRBV24-1, the J gene TRBJ2-1; 10 bases are shared with TRBD2. This CDR3 has 14 residues. CDR1 is KGHDR and CDR2 is SFDVKD in the germline V gene. Unmatched junction bases numbered 9, after V lost 9 bases and J lost 8 bases. CDR3 coding DNA: TGTGCCACCGGGAGCGGGAGGGCCTGGGATGAGCAGTTCTTC. Its protein product is CATGSGRAWDEQFF.

This chain connects TRBV11-1 to TRBJ1-2; 7 bases fit TRBD1. Germline assignment: CDR1 SGHAT and CDR2 FQDESV (reference sequence). Trimming at V came to 1 base and at J to 2 bases, leaving 10 bases not matched to a gene. CDR3 size: 17 residues. CDR3 in amino acids: CASSLGAPDRLNYGYTF. The CDR3 DNA follows: TGTGCCAGCAGCTTAGGGGCCCCGGACAGGCTGAACTATGGCTACACCTTC. Variable domain in full (rest from reference TRBV11-1 and TRBJ1-2): EAEVAQSPRYKITEKSQAVAFWCDPISGHATLYWYRQILGQGPELLVQFQDESVVDDSQLPKDRFSAERLKGVDSTLKIQPAELGDSAMYLCASSLGAPDRLNYGYTFGSGTRLTVV.

This rearrangement joins TRBV7-2 to TRBJ2-1; 9 bases are a match to TRBD2. Germline assignment: CDR1 SGHTA and CDR2 FQGNSA. This CDR3 is 14 amino acids long. Trimming cost V 5 bases and J 12 bases; bases outside gene matches: 11. The CDR3 sequence is CASSPGGRGRGQFF. CDR3 bases: TGTGCCAGCAGCCCCGGCGGGAGGGGTAGGGGGCAGTTCTTC.

This clonotype appeared many times. The chain joins TRBV7-2 to TRBJ1-2; D remains unclear. Trimming removed 2 bases from V and 6 bases from J, with 10 bases in between. CDR3 length: 13 residues. Germline-derived CDR1 and CDR2 are SGHTA and FQGNSA. CDR3 nucleotides: TGTGCCAGCAGCTTATGGGGAGACGATGGCTACACCTTC. Translating it yields CASSLWGDDGYTF.

The chain recombines TRBV20-1 with TRBJ1-5; no reliable D call. V lost 0 bases and J 1 base, leaving 10 bases between the germline ends. CDR3 length equals 15 residues. CDR1 DFQATT and CDR2 SNEGSKA come from the germline V gene (reference sequence). The CDR3 DNA reads as TGCAGTGCTAGAGATCAGACCTCCAGCAATCAGCCCCAGCATTTT. As protein: CSARDQTSSNQPQHF.